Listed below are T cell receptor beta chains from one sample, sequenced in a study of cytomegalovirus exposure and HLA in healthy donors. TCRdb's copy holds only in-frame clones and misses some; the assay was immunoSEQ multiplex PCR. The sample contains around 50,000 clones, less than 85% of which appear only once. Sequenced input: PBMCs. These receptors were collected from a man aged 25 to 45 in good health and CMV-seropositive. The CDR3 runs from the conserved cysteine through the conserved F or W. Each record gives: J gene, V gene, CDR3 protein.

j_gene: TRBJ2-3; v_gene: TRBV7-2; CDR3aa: CASSGAEAGTDTQYF
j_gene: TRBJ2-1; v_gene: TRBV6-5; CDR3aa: CASSSDRVRYNEQFF
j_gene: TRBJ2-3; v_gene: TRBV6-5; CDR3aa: CASRGQGNTDTQYF
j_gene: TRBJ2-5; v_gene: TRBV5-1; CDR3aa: CASRRGLAGGEDSRETQYF
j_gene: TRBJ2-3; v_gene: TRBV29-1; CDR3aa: CSVESGGNTQYF
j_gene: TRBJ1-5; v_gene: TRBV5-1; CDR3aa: CASSLDPPYGNQPQHF
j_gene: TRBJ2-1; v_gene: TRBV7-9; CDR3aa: CASSFQYNEQFF
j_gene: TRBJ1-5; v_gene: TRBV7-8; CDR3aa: CASSSTGGNQPQHF
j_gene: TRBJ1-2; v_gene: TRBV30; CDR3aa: CAGTGTPANYGYTF
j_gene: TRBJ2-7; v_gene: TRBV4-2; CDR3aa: CASSQGQYEQYF
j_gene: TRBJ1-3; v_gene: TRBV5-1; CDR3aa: CASSLDSDTIYF
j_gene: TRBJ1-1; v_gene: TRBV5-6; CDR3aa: CASSITGAGAEAFF
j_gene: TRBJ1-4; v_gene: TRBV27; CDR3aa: CASRGTVSGKLFF
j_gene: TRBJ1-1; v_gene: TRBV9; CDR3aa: CASSANGGPMNTEAFF
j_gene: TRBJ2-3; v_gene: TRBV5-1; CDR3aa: CASSFLPGLAGGPSFTDTQYF
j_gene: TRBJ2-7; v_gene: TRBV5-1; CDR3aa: CASSLPDRSYEQYF
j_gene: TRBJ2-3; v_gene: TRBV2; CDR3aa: CASSGRTGKGTDTQYF
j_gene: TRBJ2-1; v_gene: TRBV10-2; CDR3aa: CASSDWGGAGTHNEQFF
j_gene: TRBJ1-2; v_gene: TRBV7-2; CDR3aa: CASSRGTAGYTF
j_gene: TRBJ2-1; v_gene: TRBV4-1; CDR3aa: CASSQDGTSYNEQFF
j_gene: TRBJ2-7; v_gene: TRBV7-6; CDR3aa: CASSLGGQGYEQYF
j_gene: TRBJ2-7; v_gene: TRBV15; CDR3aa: CATSRAGGAYEQYF
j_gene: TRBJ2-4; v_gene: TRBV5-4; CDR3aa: CASSSRQGLAKNIQYF
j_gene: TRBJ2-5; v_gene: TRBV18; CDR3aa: CASSQVTGETQETQYF
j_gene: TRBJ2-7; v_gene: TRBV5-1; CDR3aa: CASSPGTGTTTYEQYF
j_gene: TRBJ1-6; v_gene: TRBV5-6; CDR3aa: CASSFRTDYSPLHF
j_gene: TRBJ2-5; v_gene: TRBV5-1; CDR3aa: CASSLSGGTQETQYF
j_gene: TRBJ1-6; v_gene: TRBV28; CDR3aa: CASTFGGTGNSPLHF
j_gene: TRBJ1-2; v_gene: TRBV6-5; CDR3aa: CASSGRFDRPQGYTF
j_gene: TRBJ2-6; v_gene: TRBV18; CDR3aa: CASSPPFSGGSGANVLTF
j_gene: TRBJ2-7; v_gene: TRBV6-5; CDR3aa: CASSRPSGSGYEQYF
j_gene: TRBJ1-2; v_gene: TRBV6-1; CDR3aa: CASSETVSSNYGYTF